The rows below give T cell receptor beta chains drawn from one sample of a study of T cells after yellow fever vaccination. Each CDR3 protein is one row after TCRdb ran MiXCR on the 5' RACE reads. The profile covers 150,000 to 200,000 distinct CDR3 sequences, with more than 9.5% appearing a single time and approximately 34% taken by the ten largest. The sequences come from CD8+ T cells sorted from PBMCs, collected 15 days after the yellow fever booster vaccination. The receptors stem from a man between 18 and 29 years old who received the YFV17D yellow fever vaccine. Each CDR3 is given with its conserved first and last residue. Each record gives: J gene, CDR3 length, V gene, clone size, D gene, CDR3 DNA, CDR3 protein. A D gene is named only where the DNA matches it firmly. Not all rows give a size; the values are once, few, many and, for expanded clones, a class.

TRBJ2-5	16	TRBV4-1	-	-	TGCGCCAGCAGCATATTGGCCAGGGGTGTTTCGCAGACCCAGTACTTC	CASSILARGVSQTQYF
TRBJ2-7	13	TRBV20-1	few	TRBD1	TGCAGTGCTAGAGTCCCAGGGGGATACGAGCAGTACTTC	CSARVPGGYEQYF
TRBJ2-4	13	TRBV5-1	many	TRBD1	TGCGCCAGCAGGCCAGGACAGGGTGGCATTCAGTACTTC	CASRPGQGGIQYF
TRBJ1-2	12	TRBV20-1	-	-	TGCAGTGCAGAGACCTATAACTATGGCTACACCTTC	CSAETYNYGYTF
TRBJ2-5	14	TRBV20-1	-	-	TGCAGTGCTACCCCGGGGGTCGGGAGAGAGACCCAGTACTTC	CSATPGVGRETQYF
TRBJ2-1	15	TRBV12-3/TRBV12-4	many	-	TGTGCCAGCAGTTTAGGGCTAGCCTCCGTGAATGAGCAGTTCTTC	CASSLGLASVNEQFF
TRBJ2-5	17	TRBV15	few	TRBD2	TGTGCCACCAACAGCGGGGGGCGGACTAGCGGTATCGAGACCCAGTACTTC	CATNSGGRTSGIETQYF
TRBJ1-1	14	TRBV4-1	-	TRBD1	TGCGCCAGCAGCCAGGACAGGGTCGCCACTGAAGCTTTCTTT	CASSQDRVATEAFF
TRBJ1-1	13	TRBV4-1	many	-	TGCGCCAGCAGCCAGGGGAGAAACACTGAAGCTTTCTTT	CASSQGRNTEAFF
TRBJ2-7	14	TRBV4-3	-	TRBD1	TGCGCCAGCAGCCAACGCAGGGGGCCCTACGAGCAGTACTTC	CASSQRRGPYEQYF
TRBJ2-2	16	TRBV12-5	few	TRBD1	TGTGCTAGTGGTGCCTCCGGGACAGGGGACACCGGGGAGCTGTTTTTT	CASGASGTGDTGELFF
TRBJ2-7	15	TRBV7-2	-	-	TGTGCCAGCAGCCTCAGGGGAATGGGGGGCTACGAGCAGTACTTC	CASSLRGMGGYEQYF
TRBJ2-5	15	TRBV7-9	many	-	TGTGCCAGCAGCTTTCTCTCGTTGGCCTCAGAGACCCAGTACTTC	CASSFLSLASETQYF
TRBJ2-7	15	TRBV4-1	-	TRBD2	TGCGCCAGCAGCCTGTATAGCGGGGTTATTTCCGAGCAGTACTTC	CASSLYSGVISEQYF
TRBJ2-1	15	TRBV5-1	many	TRBD1	TGCGCCAGCAGCGTAGGGACAGGGGGCACCCCCGGGCAGTTCTTC	CASSVGTGGTPGQFF
TRBJ2-2	16	TRBV13	many	TRBD1	TGTGCCAGCAGCTGGGACAGGGATGGGAACACCGGGGAGCTGTTTTTT	CASSWDRDGNTGELFF